Below are 4 T cell receptor beta chains sequenced from a single sample in a study of T-cell reconstitution after alpha-beta-depleted transplantation in children. Preparation of the TCRbeta library used unique molecular identifiers. TCRdb re-called the PCR reads with MiXCR, one entry per CDR3 protein. Of hundreds of thousands of distinct CDR3 sequences in the sample, 13% were seen once. The sample consisted of PBMCs, taken before TCRalphabeta/CD19-depleted stem cell transplant. The origin of the receptors is a girl aged 2 to 10 with congenital amegakaryocytic thrombocytopenia, due to receive a stem cell transplant.

This clonotype has a count of ten or more. This sequence joins TRBV4-2 and TRBJ2-3, with D perhaps TRBD2 (5 bases). Germline loops: CDR1 LGHNA, CDR2 YNFKEQ. V lost 0 bases and J lost 7, with 20 bases in between. The CDR3 runs 17 residues. CDR3 sequence (DNA): TGTGCCAGCAGCCAAGACCACTTCGGGGTTAGCATAAATACGCAGTATTTT. It encodes CASSQDHFGVSINTQYF.

The chain carries TRBV11-2 and TRBJ2-5, with D hard to call. Trimming removed 0 bases from V and 1 base from J, with 9 bases in between. CDR1 is SGHAT and CDR2 is FQNNGV in the germline V gene. The CDR3 consists of 15 residues. This chain's CDR3 is CASSLEASPQETQYF. The CDR3 nucleotides are TGTGCCAGCAGCTTAGAGGCTAGTCCCCAAGAGACCCAGTACTTC.

Many counts were recorded for this clonotype. This chain uses TRBV20-1 with TRBJ2-2; 7 nucleotides agree with TRBD1. Germline CDR1 is DFQATT and CDR2 is SNEGSKA (reference sequence). V gave up 0 bases and J gave up 6 bases; unmatched junction bases: 7. This CDR3 has 15 amino acids. The CDR3 bases are TGCAGTGCTAGAGACGAGTACGACAGGGCCGGGGAGCTGTTTTTT. Residues: CSARDEYDRAGELFF.

Many counts were recorded for this clonotype. The chain is built from TRBV6-1 and TRBJ1-2; 8 positions agree with TRBD1. The CDR3 has 15 residues. Germline V gene data show CDR1 as MNHNS and CDR2 as SASEGT. After removal of 6 bases from V and 4 bases from J, the junction contained 10 bases not matched to a gene. In nucleotides, the CDR3 is TGTGCCAGCAGCTTTGGGACAGGCAAGATCTATGGCTACACCTTC. Protein sequence: CASSFGTGKIYGYTF.